This TCR beta chain is from a study of T cell repertoires in cytomegalovirus infection. TCRdb redid the calling of the reads with MiXCR, one entry per CDR3 protein. The table lists about 920,000 distinct CDR3 sequences, around 30% of them singletons, with roughly an eighth in the top ten. This clonotype was seen a few times. What it binds is unknown. CDR1 is MNHNY, CDR2 SVGAGI, per germline (reference sequence). The CDR3 sequence is 15 residues long. V lost 5 bases and J 9 bases, leaving 20 bases between the germline ends. The starting material was cultured CD8+ T cells from PBMCs, obtained from culture after CMV antigen stimulation. The TCR originated in a human donor in good health (CMV status not recorded). Some clones in this sample may be carry-over from other donors' samples. The V and J genes are TRBV6-6 and TRBJ2-1, with unresolved D. This chain's CDR3 is CASSPYKSSNGEQFF. As DNA, the CDR3 is TGTGCCAGCAGTCCTTACAAGTCCTCTAACGGTGAGCAGTTCTTC.